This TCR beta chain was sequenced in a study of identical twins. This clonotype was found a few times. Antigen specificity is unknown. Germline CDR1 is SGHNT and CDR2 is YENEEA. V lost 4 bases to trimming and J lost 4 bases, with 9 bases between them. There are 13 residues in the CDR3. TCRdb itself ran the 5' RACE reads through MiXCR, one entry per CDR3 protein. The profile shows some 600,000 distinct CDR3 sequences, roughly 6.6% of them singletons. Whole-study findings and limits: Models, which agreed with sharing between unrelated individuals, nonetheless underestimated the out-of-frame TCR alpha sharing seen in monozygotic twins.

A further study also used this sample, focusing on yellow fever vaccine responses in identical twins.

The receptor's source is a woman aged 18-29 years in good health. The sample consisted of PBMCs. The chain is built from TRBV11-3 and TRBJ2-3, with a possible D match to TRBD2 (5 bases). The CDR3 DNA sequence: TGTGCCAGCAGCTCAGGACTCTCAGATACGCAGTATTTT. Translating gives CASSSGLSDTQYF.